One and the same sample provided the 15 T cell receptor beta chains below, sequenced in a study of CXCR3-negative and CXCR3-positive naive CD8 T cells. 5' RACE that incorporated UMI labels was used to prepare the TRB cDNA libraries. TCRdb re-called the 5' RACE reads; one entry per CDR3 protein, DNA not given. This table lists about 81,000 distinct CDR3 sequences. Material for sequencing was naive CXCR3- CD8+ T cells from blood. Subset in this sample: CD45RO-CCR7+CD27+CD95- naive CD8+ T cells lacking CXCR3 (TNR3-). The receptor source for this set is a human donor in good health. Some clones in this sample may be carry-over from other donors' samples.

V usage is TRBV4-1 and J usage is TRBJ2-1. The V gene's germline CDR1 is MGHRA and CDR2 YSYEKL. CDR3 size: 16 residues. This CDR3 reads CASSQLSVSSYNEQFF.

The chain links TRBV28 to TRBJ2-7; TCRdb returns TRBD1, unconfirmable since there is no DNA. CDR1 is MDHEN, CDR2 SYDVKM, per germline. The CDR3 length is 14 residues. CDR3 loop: CASRGTGGADEQYF.

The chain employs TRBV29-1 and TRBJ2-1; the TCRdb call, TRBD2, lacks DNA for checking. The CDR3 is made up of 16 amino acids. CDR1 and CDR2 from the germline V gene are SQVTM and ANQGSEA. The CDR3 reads CSVEEAASGRVNEQFF.

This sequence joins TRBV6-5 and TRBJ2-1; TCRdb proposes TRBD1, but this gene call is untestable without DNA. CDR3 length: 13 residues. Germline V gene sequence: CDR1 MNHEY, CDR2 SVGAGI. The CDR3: CASSYGRGSEQFF.

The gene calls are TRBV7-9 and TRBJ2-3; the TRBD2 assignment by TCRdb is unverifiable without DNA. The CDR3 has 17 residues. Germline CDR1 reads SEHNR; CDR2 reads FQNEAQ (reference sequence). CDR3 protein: CASSLGSGLLGTDTQYF. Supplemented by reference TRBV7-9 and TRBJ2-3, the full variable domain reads DTGVSQNPRHKITKRGQNVTFRCDPISEHNRLYWYRQTLGQGPEFLTYFQNEAQLEKSRLLSDRFSAERPKGSFSTLEIQRTEQGDSAMYLCASSLGSGLLGTDTQYFGPGTRLTVL.

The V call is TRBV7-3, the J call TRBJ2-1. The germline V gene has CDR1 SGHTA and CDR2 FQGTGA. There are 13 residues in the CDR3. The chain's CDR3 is CASSLLSGMEQFF. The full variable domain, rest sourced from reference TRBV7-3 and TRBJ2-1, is GAGVSQTPSNKVTEKGKYVELRCDPISGHTALYWYRQSLGQGPEFLIYFQGTGAADDSGLPNDRFFAVRPEGSVSTLKIQRTERGDSAVYLCASSLLSGMEQFFGPGTRLTVL.

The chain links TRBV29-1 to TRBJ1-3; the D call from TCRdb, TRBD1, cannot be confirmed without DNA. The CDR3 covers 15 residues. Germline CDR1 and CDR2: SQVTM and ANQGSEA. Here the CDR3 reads CSATGDGLPGNTIYF.

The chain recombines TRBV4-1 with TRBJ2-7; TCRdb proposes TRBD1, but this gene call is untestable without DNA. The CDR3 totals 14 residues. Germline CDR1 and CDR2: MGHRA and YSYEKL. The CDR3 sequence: CASSQEDVGGEQYF.

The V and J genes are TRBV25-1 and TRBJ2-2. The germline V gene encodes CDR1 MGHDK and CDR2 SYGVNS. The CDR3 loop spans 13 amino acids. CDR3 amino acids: CASSESEIGELFF.

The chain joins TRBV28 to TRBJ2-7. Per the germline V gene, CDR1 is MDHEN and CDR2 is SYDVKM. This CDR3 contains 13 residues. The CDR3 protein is CASSLTSSYEQYF.

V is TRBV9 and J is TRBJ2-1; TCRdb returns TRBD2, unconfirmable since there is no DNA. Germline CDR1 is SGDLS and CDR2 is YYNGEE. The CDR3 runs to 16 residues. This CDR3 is CASSVATSGVFHEQSF.

The CDR3 region is CASSPQDWGVNEQFF. J is TRBJ2-1 and V is TRBV14; TCRdb outputs TRBD1, but without DNA this stays unchecked. The CDR3 totals 15 residues. The germline V gene encodes CDR1 SGHDN and CDR2 FVKESK.

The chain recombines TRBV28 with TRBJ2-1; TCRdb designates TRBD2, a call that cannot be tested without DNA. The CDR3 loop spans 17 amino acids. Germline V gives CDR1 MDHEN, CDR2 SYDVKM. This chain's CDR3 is CASSSPSAGAPYNEQFF.

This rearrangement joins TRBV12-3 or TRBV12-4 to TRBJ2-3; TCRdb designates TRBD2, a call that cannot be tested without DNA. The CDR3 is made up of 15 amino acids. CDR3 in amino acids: CASKGLAGATDTQYF.

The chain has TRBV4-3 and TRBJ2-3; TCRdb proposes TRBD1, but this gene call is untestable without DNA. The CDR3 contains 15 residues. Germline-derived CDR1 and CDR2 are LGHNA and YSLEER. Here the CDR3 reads CASSQRRDARDTQYF.